Listed here are 19 T cell receptor beta chains from one sample, sequenced in a study of blood T cell repertoires in COVID-19. The repertoire was sequenced with immunoSEQ multiplex PCR; TCRdb's copy has only in-frame clones and lacks some. The data show roughly 70,000 clones, less than 90% seen once. Sequenced material: peripheral blood. These TCRs come from a man older than 75 with COVID-19, enrolled during active disease.

V is TRBV6-5 and J is TRBJ1-1, with 7 positions matching TRBD1. This CDR3 contains 13 residues. V lost 7 bases to trimming and J lost 5 bases; unmatched junction nucleotides: 7. The germline CDR1 and CDR2 sequences are MNHEY and SVGAGI. Written as DNA, the CDR3 is TGTGCCAGCACGATAGGGGGCTTGACTGAAGCTTTCTTT. Protein product: CASTIGGLTEAFF.

The V call is TRBV4-2, the J call TRBJ1-6, with TRBD1 matching over 9 bases. Germline assignment: CDR1 LGHNA and CDR2 YNFKEQ. J lost 9 bases, V lost 1 base, and 4 bases had no gene match. This CDR3 has 15 amino acids. The CDR3 here is CASSQATGGSSPLHF. CDR3 DNA sequence: TGTGCCAGCAGCCAAGCGACAGGGGGTTCTTCACCCCTCCACTTT.

This chain joins TRBV19 and TRBJ1-5; D may be TRBD1 (5 bases). V was clipped by 4 bases and J by 7 bases, with 11 bases between them. From germline, CDR1 is LNHDA and CDR2 SQIVND (reference sequence). There are 13 residues in the CDR3. The CDR3 sequence: CASSSGGNQPQHF. The DNA of the CDR3 is TGTGCCAGTAGTAGCGGGGGGAACCAGCCCCAGCATTTT.

CDR3 in amino acids: CASSPLTGDYGYTF. The CDR3 bases are TGTGCCAGCAGCCCCCTGACAGGGGACTATGGCTACACCTTC. The chain couples TRBV7-2 to TRBJ1-2, with TRBD1 matching 8 bases. The CDR3 totals 14 residues. In germline, CDR1 is SGHTA, CDR2 FQGNSA. Trimming took 5 bases from V and 3 from J; bases not matched to a gene: 5.

The V call is TRBV6-6, the J call TRBJ1-5; 8 bases map to TRBD1. This CDR3 is built from 15 residues. Looked up from germline, CDR1 is MNHNY and CDR2 is SVGAGI (reference sequence). The trim removed 5 bases at V and 1 base at J, leaving 4 bases unmatched. The CDR3, as DNA: TGTGCCAGCAGTCGCAGGGGGCAGAGCAATCAGCCCCAGCATTTT. Translating it yields CASSRRGQSNQPQHF.

This clone was recorded once. This rearrangement joins TRBV5-4 to TRBJ1-2, with D tentatively TRBD1 (5 bases). Germline V lookup: CDR1 SGHNT, CDR2 YYREEE (reference sequence). The V and J ends lost 0 bases and 5 bases respectively, with 11 bases between them. CDR3 length: 14 residues. The CDR3 region is CASSLEGRAYGYTF. CDR3 bases: TGTGCCAGCAGCTTGGAGGGCAGGGCTTATGGCTACACCTTC.

This clone was seen a handful of times. The chain links TRBV3-1 (or the pseudogene TRBV3-2) to TRBJ1-2, with a tentative D call TRBD1 (6 bases). This CDR3 has 16 amino acids. From germline, CDR1 is LGHDT and CDR2 YNNKEL (reference sequence). V shed 1 base and J shed 4 bases, with 16 bases lying between them. The CDR3 here is CASSQGTVNFFYGYTF. The CDR3 coding sequence is TGTGCCAGCAGCCAAGGGACAGTAAATTTTTTCTATGGCTACACCTTC.

This chain links TRBV28 with TRBJ2-7, with 8 bases identical to TRBD1. Per the germline V gene, CDR1 is MDHEN and CDR2 is SYDVKM. With 6 bases clipped from V and 2 bases from J, the junction kept 9 bases outside the gene matches. This CDR3 spans 15 amino acids. The DNA of the CDR3 is TGTGCCAGCAGCCAACAACAGGGGGTACCCTACGAGCAGTACTTC. It translates to CASSQQQGVPYEQYF.

This sequence joins TRBV5-8 and TRBJ2-3; 9 nucleotides align to TRBD2. CDR3 size: 15 residues. Germline V gene lookup returns CDR1 SGHTS and CDR2 YDEGEE. Trimming removed 2 bases from V and 1 base from J; junction bases left unmatched: 2. Written as DNA, the CDR3 is TGTGCCAGCAGCTTCAGACTAGCGGGCACAGATACGCAGTATTTT. Translated: CASSFRLAGTDTQYF.

The CDR3 region is CASSYGQNTGELFF. The CDR3 coding sequence is TGTGCCAGCAGTTATGGACAGAACACCGGGGAGCTGTTTTTT. The chain employs TRBV7-9 and TRBJ2-2, with D possibly being TRBD1 (5 bases). Trimming removed 6 bases at V and 1 base at J, with 9 bases between. The CDR3 covers 14 residues. Germline CDR1 SEHNR, CDR2 FQNEAQ (reference sequence).

The chain couples TRBV7-9 to TRBJ1-4; D is possibly TRBD1 (6 bases). Trimming removed 4 bases from V and 6 bases from J, with 9 bases in between. The germline V gene encodes CDR1 SEHNR and CDR2 FQNEAQ (reference sequence). This CDR3 region has 13 residues. DNA of the CDR3: TGTGCCAGCAGCTCAGGGGATTATGAAAAACTGTTTTTT. The encoded protein is CASSSGDYEKLFF.

As regards this clone: One end of the junction is discordant with germline, which a read error may explain. The chain couples TRBV5-1 to TRBJ1-3, with D tentatively TRBD1 (6 bases). In germline, CDR1 is SGHRS, CDR2 YFSETQ. This CDR3 is built from 17 residues. DNA of the CDR3: TGCGCCAGCACCTTGGGGGGTAACAGGGAACTTGGAAACACCATATATTTT. It specifies CASTLGGNRELGNTIYF. Supplemented by reference TRBV5-1 and TRBJ1-3, the full variable domain reads KAGVTQTPRYLIKTRGQQVTLSCSPISGHRSVSWYQQTPGQGLQFLFEYFSETQRNKGNFPGRFSGRQFSNSRSEMNVSTLELGDSALYLCASTLGGNRELGNTIYFGEGSWLTVV.

The rearrangement links TRBV5-1 to TRBJ2-7, with D uncertain. V gave up 4 bases and J gave up 0 bases, with 8 bases separating them. The V gene's germline CDR1 is SGHRS and CDR2 YFSETQ. This CDR3 has 13 residues. The DNA for the CDR3 is TGCGCCAGCAGCGGGCCGAACTCCTACGAGCAGTACTTC. As protein: CASSGPNSYEQYF.

With regard to this clone: Distinct nucleotide sequences in the sample also encode this CDR3. The chain employs TRBV5-1 and TRBJ2-3; 10 bases agree with TRBD2. Germline CDR1 is SGHRS and CDR2 is YFSETQ. The trim removed 4 bases at V and 1 base at J, leaving 3 bases unmatched. The CDR3 has 15 amino acids. The CDR3 spells CASSLGLAGTDTQYF. CDR3 DNA sequence: TGCGCCAGCAGCCTCGGACTAGCGGGCACAGATACGCAGTATTTT.

There are a few counts of this clone. The J gene is TRBJ1-4, the V gene TRBV2; TRBD1 is a possible D gene (6 bases). This CDR3 spans 15 amino acids. Trimming took off 5 bases at V and 5 bases at J, with 15 bases between the two ends. Germline V lookup: CDR1 SNHLY, CDR2 FYNNEI. The CDR3, as DNA: TGTGCCAGCAGTCAAGAGGGGACACGGAATGAAAAACTGTTTTTT. Amino acid sequence: CASSQEGTRNEKLFF.

As for this clone: This sample includes further DNA sequences coding for the same CDR3. The CDR3 sequence is CASSVSGQETQYF. DNA for the CDR3: TGTGCCAGCAGCGTTAGCGGCCAAGAGACCCAGTACTTC. The chain is built from TRBV9 and TRBJ2-5, with D maybe TRBD2 (6 bases). V lost 2 bases, J lost 1 base, and 6 bases lay in between. The CDR3 runs to 13 residues. Germline-derived CDR1 and CDR2 are SGDLS and YYNGEE. Using reference TRBV9 and TRBJ2-5 for the parts outside the CDR3, the full variable domain is DSGVTQTPKHLITATGQRVTLRCSPRSGDLSVYWYQQSLDQGLQFLIQYYNGEERAKGNILERFSAQQFPDLHSELNLSSLELGDSALYFCASSVSGQETQYFGPGTRLLVL.

A few counts support this clone. The chain couples TRBV12-3 or TRBV12-4 to TRBJ1-1; D is uncertain. The CDR3 consists of 13 residues. Trimming removed 1 base at V and 5 bases at J, with 8 bases between. DNA for the CDR3: TGTGCCAGCAGTTTAGGTCAGTCAACTGAAGCTTTCTTT. Amino acid sequence: CASSLGQSTEAFF.

The chain joins TRBV15 to TRBJ2-2; TRBD2 is a possible D gene (6 bases). Trimming took 7 bases from V and 1 from J, leaving 10 bases between them. CDR1 LNHNV and CDR2 YYDKDF come from the germline V gene (reference sequence). The CDR3 is 14 amino acids. The DNA for the CDR3 is TGTGCCACCAAGGGACTTTTGAACACCGGGGAGCTGTTTTTT. It translates to CATKGLLNTGELFF.

The chain joins TRBV9 to TRBJ1-4, with no clear D. This CDR3 has 16 amino acids. CDR1 SGDLS and CDR2 YYNGEE come from the germline V gene. V was trimmed by 2 bases and J by 4 bases, leaving 15 bases between them. CDR3 bases: TGTGCCAGCAGCGTCCGACCGGGGTCGGTTAATGAAAAACTGTTTTTT. This translates into CASSVRPGSVNEKLFF.